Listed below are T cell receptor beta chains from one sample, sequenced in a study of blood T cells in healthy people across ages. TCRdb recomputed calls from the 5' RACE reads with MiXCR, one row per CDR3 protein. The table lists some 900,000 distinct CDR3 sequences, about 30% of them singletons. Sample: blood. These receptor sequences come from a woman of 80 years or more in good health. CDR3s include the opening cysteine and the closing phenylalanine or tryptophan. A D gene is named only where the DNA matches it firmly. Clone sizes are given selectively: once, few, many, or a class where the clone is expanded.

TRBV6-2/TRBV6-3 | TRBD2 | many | CASSYPSGGVYNEQFF
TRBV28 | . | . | CASSFIGGTEETQYF
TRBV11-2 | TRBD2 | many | CASSTGGAFSNEQFF
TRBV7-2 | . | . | CASRGASETQYF
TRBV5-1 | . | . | CASSLAGREVNEQYF
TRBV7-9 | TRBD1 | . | CASSLEGTGQNEQFF
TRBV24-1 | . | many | CATQLTAGREQYF
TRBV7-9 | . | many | CASNRDAYEQYF
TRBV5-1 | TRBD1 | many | CASSLSQGYEQYF
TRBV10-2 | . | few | CASFLGGTDTQYF
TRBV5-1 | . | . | CASSLGHPSSSGNTIYF
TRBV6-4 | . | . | CASRDLYGNEQYF
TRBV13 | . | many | CASSAAPATRGNTQYF
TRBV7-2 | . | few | CASTLGQLNTEAFF
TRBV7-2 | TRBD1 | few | CASSYNRGRETQYF
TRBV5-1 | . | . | CASSTSDEQFF
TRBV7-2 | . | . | CASSTQGTGEKLFF
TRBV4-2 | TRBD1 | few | CASSQRQGYEQYF
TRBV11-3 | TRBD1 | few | CASSFDRANEQFF
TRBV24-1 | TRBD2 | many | CATLRSGGLYNEQFF
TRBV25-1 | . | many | CASSEFWYEQYF